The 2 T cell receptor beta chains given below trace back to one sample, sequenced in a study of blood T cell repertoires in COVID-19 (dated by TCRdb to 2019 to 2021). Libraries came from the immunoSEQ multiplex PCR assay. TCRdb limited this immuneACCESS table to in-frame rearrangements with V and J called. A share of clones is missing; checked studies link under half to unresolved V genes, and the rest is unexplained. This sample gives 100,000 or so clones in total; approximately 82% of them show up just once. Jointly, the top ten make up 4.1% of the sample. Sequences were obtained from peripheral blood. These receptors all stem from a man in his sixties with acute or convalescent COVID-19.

The CDR3 bases are TGTGCCAGTAGTGTACAAATGAACACTGAAGCTTTCTTT. Protein sequence: CASSVQMNTEAFF. The chain carries TRBV19 and TRBJ1-1; D is uncertain. V was pared by 5 bases and J by 0 bases, with 7 bases between. Germline values: CDR1 LNHDA, CDR2 SQIVND (reference sequence). The CDR3 is 13 residues long.

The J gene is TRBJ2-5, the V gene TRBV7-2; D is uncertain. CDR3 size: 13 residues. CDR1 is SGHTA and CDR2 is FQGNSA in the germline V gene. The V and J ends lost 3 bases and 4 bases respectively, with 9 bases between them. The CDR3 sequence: CASSFGTAETQYF. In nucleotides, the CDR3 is TGTGCCAGCAGCTTCGGAACAGCAGAGACCCAGTACTTC.